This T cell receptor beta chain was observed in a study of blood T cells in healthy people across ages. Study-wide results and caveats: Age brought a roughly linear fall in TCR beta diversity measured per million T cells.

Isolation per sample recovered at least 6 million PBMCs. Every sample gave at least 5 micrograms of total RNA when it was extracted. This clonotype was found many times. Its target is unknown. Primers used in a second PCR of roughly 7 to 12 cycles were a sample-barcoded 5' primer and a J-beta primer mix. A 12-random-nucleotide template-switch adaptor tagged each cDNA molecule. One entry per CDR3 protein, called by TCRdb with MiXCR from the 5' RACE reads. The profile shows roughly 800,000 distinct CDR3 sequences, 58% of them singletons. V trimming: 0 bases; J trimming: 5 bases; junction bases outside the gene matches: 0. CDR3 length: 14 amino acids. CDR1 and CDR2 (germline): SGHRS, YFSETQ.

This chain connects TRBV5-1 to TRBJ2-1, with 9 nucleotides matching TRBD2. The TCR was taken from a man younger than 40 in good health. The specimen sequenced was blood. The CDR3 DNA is TGCGCCAGCAGCTTGGGACTAGCGGACAATGAGCAGTTCTTC. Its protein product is CASSLGLADNEQFF. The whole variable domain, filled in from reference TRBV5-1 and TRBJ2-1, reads KAGVTQTPRYLIKTRGQQVTLSCSPISGHRSVSWYQQTPGQGLQFLFEYFSETQRNKGNFPGRFSGRQFSNSRSEMNVSTLELGDSALYLCASSLGLADNEQFFGPGTRLTVL.